This TCR beta chain was identified in a study of blood T cell repertoires in COVID-19. At the level of the study: Sources were T cells, B-cell-depleted T cells, or PBMCs; the material itself was cDNA or gDNA.

Trimming removed 6 bases at V and 8 bases at J, with 11 bases between. CDR1 is SNHLY, CDR2 FYNNEI, per germline. The CDR3 sequence is 13 residues long. TCRdb keeps only in-frame clones here, not all; method: immunoSEQ multiplex PCR. Here the sample spans about 120,000 clones, about 80% being singletons. The receptor was derived from a woman aged 45 to 65 with acute or convalescent COVID-19. The specimen sequenced was peripheral blood. The chain employs TRBV2 and TRBJ1-6; D is perhaps TRBD1 (6 bases). The CDR3 region has the DNA TGTGCCAGCAGGGACAGAGGCGATTCACCCCTCCACTTT. This encodes CASRDRGDSPLHF.